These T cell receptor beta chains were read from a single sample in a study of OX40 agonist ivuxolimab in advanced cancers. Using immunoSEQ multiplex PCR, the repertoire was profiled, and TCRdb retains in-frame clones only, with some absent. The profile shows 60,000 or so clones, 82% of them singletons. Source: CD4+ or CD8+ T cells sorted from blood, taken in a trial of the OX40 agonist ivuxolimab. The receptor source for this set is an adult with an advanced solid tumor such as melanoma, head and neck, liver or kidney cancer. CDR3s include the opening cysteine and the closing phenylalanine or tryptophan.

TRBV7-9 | CASSLGQTNTEAFF
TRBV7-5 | CARSLVGAPVQPQHF
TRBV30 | CAWSVLGKETQYF
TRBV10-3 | CAISLGPATLGPDTQYF
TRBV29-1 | CSAAGQGLDTQYF
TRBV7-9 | CASSLVVGQGAYEQYF
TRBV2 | CASSKGEKLFF
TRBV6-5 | CATQGRSTNEKLFF
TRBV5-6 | CASSLRLPGWNSPLHF
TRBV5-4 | CASSGGRAAANTGELFF
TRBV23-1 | CASSQSTGGRQPQHF
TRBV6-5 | CATAPGATYEQYF
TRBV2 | CASGEDRGNDEQYF
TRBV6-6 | CASRPGLAGLAEQFF
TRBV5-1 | CASSTAGDSPLHF
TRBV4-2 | CASSVSTSGRDAEQFF
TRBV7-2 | CASSLSWGNTEAFF
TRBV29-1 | CSVEAQTDSYEQYF
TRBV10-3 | CAISEWGAGSETQYF
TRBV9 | CASSPRGRQNTGELFF
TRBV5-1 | CASSPRVFTEAFF
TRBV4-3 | CASSQEITGSEWAQHF
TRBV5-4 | CASSLGQIYGYTF
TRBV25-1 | CASSAAGQVVTEAFF
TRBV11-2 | CASSLGQDSETQYF
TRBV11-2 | CASSLLAGIWVGELFF
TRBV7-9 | CASSPGTGGGELFF
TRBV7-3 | CASSLQGQHGQAFF
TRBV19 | CASSILDRRNYGYTF
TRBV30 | CAWSLAGADTQYF
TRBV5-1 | CASSLGDRPYEKLFF
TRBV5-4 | CASSLVGRVGPGELFF
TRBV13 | CASSPRTSESYEQYF
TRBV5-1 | CASSQYGQGLASYNEQFF
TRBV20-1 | CSARVEGEAFF
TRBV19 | CASSEPLTGEKLFF
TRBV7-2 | CASSEESTDTQYF
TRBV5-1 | CASSVDRATGNTIYF